One sample yielded the 9 T cell receptor beta chains listed below, sequenced in a study of shared clonotypes between healthy human individuals. Clones were read by immunoSEQ multiplex PCR, and TCRdb kept only the in-frame ones, dropping some. The repertoire has approximately 470,000 clones, 81% of them found once; the top ten carry roughly 13%. Sequencing was carried out using PBMCs. These TCRs come from a woman between 35 and 50 years old in good health. Some clones in this sample may be carry-over from other donors' samples.

With respect to this clone: A read error is likely here: a far larger clone is one base away. Other DNA sequences in the sample encode the same CDR3. The CDR3 here is CSVEPGGTEAFF. The CDR3 bases are TGCAGCGTTGAGCCGGGAGGAACTGAAGCTTTCTTT. The chain couples TRBV29-1 to TRBJ1-1; D gene uncertain. Germline V CDR1 and CDR2: SQVTM, ANQGSEA. Between the trimmed V and J ends, which lost 3 bases and 5 bases, there was a span of 10 bases. This CDR3 has 12 amino acids.

V is TRBV25-1 and J is TRBJ2-5; D assignment may be TRBD1 or TRBD2 (6 bases each). Germline values: CDR1 MGHDK, CDR2 SYGVNS. The V end lost 4 bases, the J end lost 1 base, and 19 bases lay between the germline ends. The CDR3 consists of 17 residues. CDR3 region: CASSGGAQGTPQETQYF. The CDR3 nucleotides read TGTGCCAGCAGTGGGGGGGCCCAGGGGACGCCCCAAGAGACCCAGTACTTC.

Of note for this clone: With only one base between it and a far larger clone, this is likely a read error. The J gene is TRBJ2-5, the V gene TRBV20-1; D gene unclear. The CDR3 is made up of 11 amino acids. CDR1 is DFQATT and CDR2 is SNEGSKA in the germline V gene (reference sequence). This chain's CDR3 is CSGRLGETQYF. As DNA, the CDR3 is TGCAGCGGACGGTTAGGAGAGACCCAGTACTTC.

V gene TRBV30 combines with J gene TRBJ1-5; D possibly corresponds to TRBD1 (5 bases). Germline values: CDR1 GTSNPN, CDR2 SVGIG (reference sequence). The CDR3 extends over 13 amino acids. V was trimmed by 0 bases and J by 6 bases, leaving 9 bases between them. The CDR3 coding sequence is TGTGCCTGGAGTGTACCAGGGCGTCAGCCCCAGCATTTT. It translates to CAWSVPGRQPQHF.

This chain connects TRBV27 to TRBJ2-7, with D possibly matching TRBD2 (5 bases). The CDR3 is 17 amino acids. CDR1 is MNHEY and CDR2 is SMNVEV in the germline V gene (reference sequence). Trimming took 3 bases from V and 0 from J, leaving 18 bases between them. Here the CDR3 reads CASSFSTVRGSSYEQYF. DNA of the CDR3: TGTGCCAGCAGTTTCTCCACCGTTAGAGGGAGCTCCTACGAGCAGTACTTC.

The J gene is TRBJ2-7, the V gene TRBV7-3, with D perhaps matching TRBD1 (5 bases). The V and J ends lost 1 base and 7 bases respectively, with 14 bases between them. The CDR3 extends over 14 amino acids. Germline values: CDR1 SGHTA, CDR2 FQGTGA. The CDR3 loop reads CASSLMAGLGEQYF. The CDR3 DNA reads as TGTGCCAGCAGCTTAATGGCAGGGTTGGGGGAGCAGTACTTC.

The V gene is TRBV7-8, the J gene TRBJ2-1; D possibly corresponds to TRBD2 (6 bases). CDR1 and CDR2 (germline): SGHVS, FQNEAQ. Trimming shortened V by 5 bases and J by 0 bases, and 20 bases separated the two germline ends. The CDR3 is made up of 18 amino acids. The CDR3 spells CASSTRGSGESSYNEQFF. For the CDR3, the DNA is TGTGCCAGCAGCACAAGGGGTAGCGGAGAGAGCTCCTACAATGAGCAGTTCTTC. The variable domain in full, with the rest retrieved from reference TRBV7-8 and TRBJ2-1, is GAGVSQSPRYKVAKRGQDVALRCDPISGHVSLFWYQQALGQGPEFLTYFQNEAQLDKSGLPSDRFFAERPEGSVSTLKIQRTQQEDSAVYLCASSTRGSGESSYNEQFFGPGTRLTVL.

As regards this clone: This likely traces to a read error, being one base from a far larger clone. This chain links TRBV25-1 with TRBJ2-2, with D perhaps TRBD1 (7 bases). The CDR3 is made up of 16 amino acids. Germline CDR1 reads MGHDK; CDR2 reads SYGVNS. The CDR3 reads CASRRGGGANAGELFF. The DNA for the CDR3 is TGTGCCAGCAGAAGAGGAGGGGGCGCGAACGCCGGGGAGCTGTTTTTT.

The V and J genes are TRBV7-9 and TRBJ1-2; D is unclear. CDR3 length equals 13 residues. Per germline, CDR1 SEHNR and CDR2 FQNEAQ (reference sequence). Deletions cut 1 base from V and 7 bases from J, with 10 bases between. The CDR3 loop reads CASSLGTLTGYTF. For the CDR3, the DNA is TGTGCCAGCAGCTTAGGGACCTTGACTGGCTACACCTTC.